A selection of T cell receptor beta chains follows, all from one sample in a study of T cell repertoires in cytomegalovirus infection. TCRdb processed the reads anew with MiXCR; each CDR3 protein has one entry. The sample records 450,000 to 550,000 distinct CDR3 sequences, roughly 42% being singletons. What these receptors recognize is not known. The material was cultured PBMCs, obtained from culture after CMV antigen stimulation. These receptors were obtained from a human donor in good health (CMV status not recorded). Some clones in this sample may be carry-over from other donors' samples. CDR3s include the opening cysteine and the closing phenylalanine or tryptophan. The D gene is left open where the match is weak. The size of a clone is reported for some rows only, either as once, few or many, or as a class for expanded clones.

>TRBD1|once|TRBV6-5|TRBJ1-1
TGTGCCAGCTACCGAGGACAGGCGTACACTGAAGCTTTCTTT
CASYRGQAYTEAFF
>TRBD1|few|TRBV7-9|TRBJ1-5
TGTGCCAGCAGCCCATCAGGGGGACATCAGCCCCAGCATTTT
CASSPSGGHQPQHF
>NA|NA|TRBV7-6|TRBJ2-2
TGTGCCAGCCCAGGGGCCCCCATCATCGAAAACACCGGGGAGCTGTTTTTT
CASPGAPIIENTGELFF
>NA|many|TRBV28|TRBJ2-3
TGTGCCAGCAGTTTAGAACTGTTGGGGGGCAGCACAGATACGCAGTATTTT
CASSLELLGGSTDTQYF
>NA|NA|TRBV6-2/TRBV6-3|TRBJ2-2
TGTGCCAGCAGCCCCGGGACTCTCCGTGTCGGGGGCGCCGGGGAGCTGTTTTTT
CASSPGTLRVGGAGELFF
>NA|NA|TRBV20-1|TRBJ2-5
TGCAGTGCTACTTACACGTTCCAAGAGACCCAGTACTTC
CSATYTFQETQYF
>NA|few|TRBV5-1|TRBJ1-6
TGCGCCAGCAGCCTTGGAGCGCTCGATTCACCCCTCCACTTT
CASSLGALDSPLHF
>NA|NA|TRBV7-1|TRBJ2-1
TGTGCCAGCAGCTCCCGGGACTCCGGAAACGGGGAGCAGTTCTTC
CASSSRDSGNGEQFF
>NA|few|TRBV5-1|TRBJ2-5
TGCGCCAGCAGCTCAGGGGTAGAGACCCAGTACTTC
CASSSGVETQYF
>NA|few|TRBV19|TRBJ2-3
TGTGCCAGTAGCTCGATGGGTAGTCTCGGCACAGATACGCAGTATTTT
CASSSMGSLGTDTQYF
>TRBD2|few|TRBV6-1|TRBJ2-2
TGTGCCAGCAGCAGACTAGCGGGAGTTCCGACCGGGGAGCTGTTTTTT
CASSRLAGVPTGELFF
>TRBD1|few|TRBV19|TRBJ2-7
TGTGCCAGTAGTATTGGGACAGGCTACGAGCAGTACTTC
CASSIGTGYEQYF
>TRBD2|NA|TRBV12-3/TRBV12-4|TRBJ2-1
TGTGCCAGCAGAAGGGGAGGGGACTACAATGAGCAGTTCTTC
CASRRGGDYNEQFF
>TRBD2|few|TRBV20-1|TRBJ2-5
TGCAGTGCCACTCCCGGGACTAGCACCGAAGAGACCCAGTACTTC
CSATPGTSTEETQYF
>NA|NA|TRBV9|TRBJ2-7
TGTGCCAGCAGCGTAGGGCTAATGACTTACGAGCAGTACTTC
CASSVGLMTYEQYF
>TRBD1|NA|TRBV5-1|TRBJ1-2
TGCGCCAGCAGTCGGGACAGGTGGGCTAGCGGCTACACCTTC
CASSRDRWASGYTF
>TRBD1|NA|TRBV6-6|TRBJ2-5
TGTGCCAGCAGTTACTCACAGGGGGCTTGGGAGACCCAGTACTTC
CASSYSQGAWETQYF
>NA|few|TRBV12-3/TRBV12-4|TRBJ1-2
TGTGCCAGCAGTGCCGATGGAAAGGGCTACACCTTC
CASSADGKGYTF
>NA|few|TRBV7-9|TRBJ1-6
TGTGCCAGCAGCCGTGACAGGAATTCACCCCTCCACTTT
CASSRDRNSPLHF
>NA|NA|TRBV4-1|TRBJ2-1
TGCGCCAGCAGCCAGATAAGGGCGGGGAGGAGCTACAATGAGCAGTTCTTC
CASSQIRAGRSYNEQFF
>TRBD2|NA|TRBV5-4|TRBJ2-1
TGTGCCAGCAGCTTCAGACTAGCGGTGAACAATGAGCAGTTCTTC
CASSFRLAVNNEQFF
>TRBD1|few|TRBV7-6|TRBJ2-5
TGTGCCAGCAGACCGACAGGGCTGGAGACCCAGTACTTC
CASRPTGLETQYF
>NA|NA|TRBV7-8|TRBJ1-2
TGTGCCAGCAGCCCAAGGGATACACATGGCTACACCTTC
CASSPRDTHGYTF
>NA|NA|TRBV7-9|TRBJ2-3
TGTGCCAGCAGCTATCTCGAGCGGGTTAGCACAGATACGCAGTATTTT
CASSYLERVSTDTQYF
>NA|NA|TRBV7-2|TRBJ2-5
TGTGCCAGCAGCTATTTAATGGGAGAGACCCAGTACTTC
CASSYLMGETQYF
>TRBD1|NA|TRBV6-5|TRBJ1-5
TGTGCCAGCAGTGCCGACAGGGTAAGACAGCCCCAGCATTTT
CASSADRVRQPQHF
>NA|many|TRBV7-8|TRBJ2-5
TGTGCCAGCAGCCCCAGGGGACACACAGAGACCCAGTACTTC
CASSPRGHTETQYF
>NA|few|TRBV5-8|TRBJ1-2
TGTGCCAGCAGCCGGGACACAAACTATGGCTACACCTTC
CASSRDTNYGYTF